These T cell receptor beta chains were read from a single sample in a study of T cell responses to AZD1222 COVID-19 vaccine. Produced via immunoSEQ multiplex PCR; TCRdb's table is partial and in-frame only. The sample consists of 130,000 or so clones, roughly 90% of them appearing once. The material sequenced was peripheral blood, taken on day 0 of AZD1222 vaccination. These receptors all come from an adult in good health. Each CDR3 is given with its conserved first and last residue. The D gene is left open where the match is weak. Some rows mark clone size as missing; the rest say once, few, many or name a class of expanded clone.

v_gene: TRBV7-3; len: 15; abundance: NA; j_gene: TRBJ2-1; d_gene: TRBD2; CDR3aa: CASSFRLAGFHEQFF; CDR3nt: TGTGCCAGCAGCTTCCGACTAGCGGGGTTCCATGAGCAGTTCTTC
v_gene: TRBV27; len: 14; abundance: once; j_gene: TRBJ1-6; d_gene: NA; CDR3aa: CASSLRPRNSPLHF; CDR3nt: TGTGCCAGCAGTTTACGACCAAGGAATTCACCCCTCCACTTT
v_gene: TRBV29-1; len: 11; abundance: NA; j_gene: TRBJ2-7; d_gene: NA; CDR3aa: CSVGGYDEQYF; CDR3nt: TGCAGCGTTGGGGGCTACGACGAGCAGTACTTC
v_gene: TRBV7-3; len: 16; abundance: once; j_gene: TRBJ2-2; d_gene: TRBD1; CDR3aa: CASSAGQGAGTGELFF; CDR3nt: TGTGCCAGCAGCGCGGGACAGGGGGCCGGCACCGGGGAGCTGTTTTTT
v_gene: TRBV6-2/TRBV6-3; len: 15; abundance: NA; j_gene: TRBJ1-5; d_gene: NA; CDR3aa: CASSYSDSPNQPQHF; CDR3nt: TGTGCCAGCAGTTACTCTGACAGCCCCAATCAGCCCCAGCATTTT
v_gene: TRBV6-5; len: 15; abundance: NA; j_gene: TRBJ1-2; d_gene: NA; CDR3aa: CASSYYAGEDYGYTF; CDR3nt: TGTGCCAGCAGTTACTATGCGGGGGAGGACTATGGCTACACCTTC
v_gene: TRBV5-6; len: 16; abundance: NA; j_gene: TRBJ1-2; d_gene: TRBD1; CDR3aa: CASSIKTGLINYGYTF; CDR3nt: TGTGCCAGCAGCATAAAGACAGGGCTGATTAACTATGGCTACACCTTC
v_gene: TRBV6-4; len: 16; abundance: once; j_gene: TRBJ1-2; d_gene: TRBD1; CDR3aa: CASSEGSGDRDYGYTF; CDR3nt: TGTGCCAGCAGTGAAGGATCAGGGGACAGGGACTATGGCTACACCTTC
v_gene: TRBV28; len: 17; abundance: NA; j_gene: TRBJ2-3; d_gene: TRBD1; CDR3aa: CASSLSGQGTSTDTQYF; CDR3nt: TGTGCCAGCAGTTTATCCGGACAGGGCACTAGCACAGATACGCAGTATTTT
v_gene: TRBV18; len: 11; abundance: NA; j_gene: TRBJ2-1; d_gene: NA; CDR3aa: CASLRSNEQFF; CDR3nt: TGTGCCAGCCTTCGCTCCAATGAGCAGTTCTTC
v_gene: TRBV19; len: 12; abundance: NA; j_gene: TRBJ1-2; d_gene: NA; CDR3aa: CASSIPGYGYTF; CDR3nt: TGTGCCAGTAGTATCCCAGGTTATGGCTACACCTTC
v_gene: TRBV28; len: 17; abundance: NA; j_gene: TRBJ2-7; d_gene: NA; CDR3aa: CASSLVQVHRQGYEQYF; CDR3nt: TGTGCCAGCAGTTTAGTACAGGTTCACCGGCAAGGCTACGAGCAGTACTTC
v_gene: TRBV19; len: 16; abundance: NA; j_gene: TRBJ1-5; d_gene: NA; CDR3aa: CASSIRGGPSNQPQHF; CDR3nt: TGTGCCAGTAGTATTCGGGGAGGGCCTAGCAATCAGCCCCAGCATTTT
v_gene: TRBV11-3; len: 15; abundance: NA; j_gene: TRBJ2-2; d_gene: TRBD1; CDR3aa: CASSPGQARPGELFF; CDR3nt: TGTGCCAGCAGCCCGGGACAGGCGAGGCCCGGGGAGCTGTTTTTT
v_gene: TRBV4-3; len: 15; abundance: once; j_gene: TRBJ2-7; d_gene: NA; CDR3aa: CASSQDGTRDHEQYF; CDR3nt: TGCGCCAGCAGCCAAGATGGTACCAGGGACCACGAGCAGTACTTC
v_gene: TRBV18; len: 15; abundance: NA; j_gene: TRBJ1-2; d_gene: TRBD1; CDR3aa: CASSLQTGGENGYTF; CDR3nt: TGTGCCAGCTCACTTCAGACAGGGGGCGAAAATGGCTACACCTTC
v_gene: TRBV13; len: 13; abundance: NA; j_gene: TRBJ2-5; d_gene: NA; CDR3aa: CASSRLVQETQYF; CDR3nt: TGTGCCAGCAGCCGTCTGGTGCAAGAGACCCAGTACTTC
v_gene: TRBV29-1; len: 13; abundance: NA; j_gene: TRBJ1-2; d_gene: NA; CDR3aa: CSVEDEGKGGYTF; CDR3nt: TGCAGCGTTGAAGATGAGGGGAAGGGGGGCTACACCTTC
v_gene: TRBV7-8; len: 17; abundance: NA; j_gene: TRBJ1-5; d_gene: NA; CDR3aa: CASSGFQGQYSNQPQHF; CDR3nt: TGTGCCAGCAGCGGTTTCCAGGGGCAGTATAGCAATCAGCCCCAGCATTTT
v_gene: TRBV19; len: 16; abundance: NA; j_gene: TRBJ2-1; d_gene: TRBD2; CDR3aa: CASSKHLAGGINEQFF; CDR3nt: TGTGCCAGTAGTAAGCATCTAGCGGGAGGGATCAATGAGCAGTTCTTC
v_gene: TRBV7-2; len: 17; abundance: NA; j_gene: TRBJ1-6; d_gene: TRBD1; CDR3aa: CASSTTTGGSYNSPLHF; CDR3nt: TGTGCCAGCAGCACAACGACAGGGGGCTCCTATAATTCACCCCTCCACTTT
v_gene: TRBV4-3; len: 16; abundance: NA; j_gene: TRBJ2-1; d_gene: TRBD2; CDR3aa: CASSQDRSGGDNEQFF; CDR3nt: TGCGCCAGCAGCCAAGATCGGAGCGGGGGGGACAATGAGCAGTTCTTC
v_gene: TRBV5-1; len: 15; abundance: NA; j_gene: TRBJ2-6; d_gene: NA; CDR3aa: CASSLAGSGANVLTF; CDR3nt: TGCGCCAGCAGCTTGGCCGGCAGCGGGGCCAACGTCCTGACTTTC
v_gene: TRBV11-2; len: 16; abundance: NA; j_gene: TRBJ2-1; d_gene: NA; CDR3aa: CASSYSLSGAYNEQFF; CDR3nt: TGTGCCAGCAGCTACAGCCTTAGCGGAGCATACAATGAGCAGTTCTTC
v_gene: TRBV2; len: 14; abundance: once; j_gene: TRBJ1-5; d_gene: TRBD1; CDR3aa: CASRIGDSPQPQHF; CDR3nt: TGTGCCAGCAGAATCGGGGACAGCCCTCAGCCCCAGCATTTT
v_gene: TRBV13; len: 15; abundance: NA; j_gene: TRBJ2-7; d_gene: TRBD1; CDR3aa: CASSSDRGYRHEQYF; CDR3nt: TGTGCCAGCAGCTCGGACAGGGGTTATAGGCACGAGCAGTACTTC
v_gene: TRBV14; len: 14; abundance: NA; j_gene: TRBJ1-6; d_gene: NA; CDR3aa: CASSQDFGSSPLHF; CDR3nt: TGTGCCAGCAGCCAAGACTTCGGAAGCTCACCCCTCCACTTT
v_gene: TRBV11-2; len: 15; abundance: NA; j_gene: TRBJ2-2; d_gene: NA; CDR3aa: CASSRLRMNTGELFF; CDR3nt: TGTGCCAGCAGCCGCCTCAGGATGAACACCGGGGAGCTGTTTTTT
v_gene: TRBV3-1/TRBV3-2; len: 15; abundance: NA; j_gene: TRBJ2-7; d_gene: TRBD1; CDR3aa: CASSQIGTGTYEQYF; CDR3nt: TGTGCCAGCAGCCAAATCGGGACAGGGACCTACGAGCAGTACTTC
v_gene: TRBV7-9; len: 16; abundance: few; j_gene: TRBJ1-3; d_gene: NA; CDR3aa: CASSLAHGLEGNTIYF; CDR3nt: TGTGCCAGCAGCTTAGCGCACGGGCTCGAGGGAAACACCATATATTTT
v_gene: TRBV4-1; len: 17; abundance: NA; j_gene: TRBJ2-6; d_gene: NA; CDR3aa: CASSPARGGFGANVLTF; CDR3nt: TGCGCCAGCAGCCCAGCCAGGGGCGGGTTTGGGGCCAACGTCCTGACTTTC
v_gene: TRBV3-1/TRBV3-2; len: 15; abundance: few; j_gene: TRBJ2-2; d_gene: NA; CDR3aa: CASSVQGRDTGELFF; CDR3nt: TGTGCCAGCAGCGTCCAGGGAAGGGACACCGGGGAGCTGTTTTTT
v_gene: TRBV5-1; len: 17; abundance: NA; j_gene: TRBJ2-3; d_gene: TRBD2; CDR3aa: CASRREGGWSSTDTQYF; CDR3nt: TGCGCCAGCAGGCGGGAGGGAGGATGGTCTAGCACAGATACGCAGTATTTT